This T cell receptor beta chain was sequenced during a study of post-analysis software for immune sequencing data (dated by TCRdb to between 2015 and 2017). In terms of the full investigation: Disease courses on record covered relapsing-remitting, secondary progressive and progressive-relapsing multiple sclerosis, though some patients had no subtype annotation. A subset of samples was prepared in parallel using single-end sample barcoding, then pooled and co-amplified after Illumina adapter ligation. Patient repertoires were compared against about a dozen previously published healthy control repertoires from donors aged about 6 to 27 years. The paper's findings and limits, for the study overall: The multiple sclerosis patient group was slightly younger than the control group. Strong co-clustering of samples prepared in the same batch was shown by direct clustering with F measure, prompting a batch-effect correction. Significantly lower normalized Chao1 diversity was found in multiple sclerosis patients than in controls, suggesting substantial peripheral T-cell clonal expansion.

Library preparation used PCR. Data came from an Illumina HiSeq 2500. To reduce PCR and sequencing biases, unique molecular identifiers were incorporated into the TCR beta cDNA libraries. Per 1 to 10 million input T cells, approximately 500,000 cDNA molecules were obtained, such that each molecule approximated one T cell. The patient libraries were prepared and sequenced with the same protocol used for the earlier healthy control dataset. Within a given batch, samples were prepared together, multiplexed and sequenced on the same HiSeq lane. Per the source publication's procedure: MIGEC handled the raw barcoded reads, throwing out single-read molecular identifier groups before consensus assembly and CDR3 extraction. VDJtools was used for post-analysis of the clonotype tables, and diversity was normalized by down-sampling every dataset to the size of the smallest sample. Repertoire overlap clustering matched CDR3 amino acid but not nucleotide sequences to correct batch-related cross-sample contamination. TCRdb handled the public reads itself, with Q25 trimming in fastp and clone calling in MiXCR, and kept productive beta chains. All rows with the same CDR3 protein become a single entry with the most common DNA and genes. None of the V and J calls come from the authors' own analysis; TCRdb made them. This sample lists more than 500,000 distinct CDR3 sequences; about a third were detected once. Around 6% of the sample goes to the ten largest clones.

TCR beta repertoires were profiled from peripheral blood of 10 to 15 young patients with multiple sclerosis to demonstrate the VDJtools post-analysis software. The multiple sclerosis patients were children and adolescents ranging in age from roughly 6 to 16 years. Comment on this clonotype: Its antigen is unknown. Per-nucleotide qualities are absent, and no much larger clonotype sits a single base away.

The TCR comes from a girl aged 2-17 years with multiple sclerosis. Sequencing was done on a sample of blood.

The CDR3 reads as follows: CASSLLGVYNEQFF. The DNA sequence is TGCGCCAGCAGCTTGCTGGGGGTTTACAATGAGCAGTTCTTC. The V and J genes are TRBV5-1 and TRBJ2-1, with the D gene tentatively TRBD1 or TRBD2, based on 5 matching bases in each. Per the germline V gene, SGHRS is the CDR1 and YFSETQ is the CDR2. V is reduced by 1 base and J by 4 bases, leaving a spacing of 9 bases between them. Including cysteine and phenylalanine, the CDR3 has 14 amino acids. This entry keeps only the CDR3 DNA: 42 bases, framed from base 1.